This TCR beta chain was documented in a study of CD8+CD57+ T cells in acquired aplastic anemia (dated by TCRdb to between 2017 and 2018). With regard to the full study: On average, sorted CD4+ and CD8+ cells yielded 3.2 ug of extracted DNA, with a range of roughly 0.17 to 27.4 ug. A CD8+CD57+ expansion meant a frequency higher than the mean frequency seen in healthy subjects. The full study reports these points: No significant difference in CD8+ Simpson's diversity was found between patients and healthy controls (P=0.060). Twenty-nine CD8+ CDR3 sequences were found to be shared between patients and controls, but these sequences appeared to be highly expressed in patients and within the immunodominant clones of the patients.

About this clonotype itself: It has no known antigen specificity. An end of the junction differs from the germline gene, which may be a read error.

Flow cytometry had shown CD8+CD57+ cell expansion in the patients selected for sequencing. All patients had severe acquired aplastic anemia diagnosed by International Study of Aplastic Anemia and Agranulocytosis and Camitta criteria. No patient had received any therapy when blood was sampled. In this study, sorted CD4+ and CD8+ T cells from the blood of healthy subjects and of severe aplastic anemia patients had their TCR repertoires deep-sequenced. In the USA, patient enrollment took place under clinicaltrials.gov protocols 00001620, 01623167, 00001397, 00071045, 00081523 and 00961064. Ficoll-Paque density gradient centrifugation was used to isolate peripheral blood mononuclear cells. Before DNA was extracted, CD4+ and CD8+ T cells were sorted using either FACS or magnetic beads. The CDR1 and CDR2 encoded by the germline V gene are SGHAT and FQNNGV. From cysteine to phenylalanine, the CDR3 is 17 amino acids long. The DNA shown is the 51-base CDR3, in frame from base 1.

Genomic DNA was used as template for profiling of TCR beta VDJ combinations and CDR3 sequences. TCR repertoire sequencing was run on an Illumina HiSeq 2000. The study's own analysis went as follows. Repertoire assessment relied on Simpson's diversity index, CDR3 size and DJ length profiles, and TRBV/TRBJ rearrangement plots. The most abundant DNA sequence in the deep sequencing data was defined as the immunodominant clone. CDR3 amino acid sequences were checked for sharing between subjects and were compared against published repertoires and the VDJdb database. TCRdb trimmed public reads at Q25 via fastp, called clones via MiXCR and kept in-frame beta chains. Merged by CDR3 protein, the rows form single entries marked with the most common genes and DNA. The V and J calls were not made by the authors but by TCRdb's processing. The table for this sample lists some 180,000 distinct CDR3 sequences; roughly three fifths of them were counted only once. About 44% of the sample rests with the top ten.

The sample was sorted CD4+, CD8+, or CD8+CD57+ T cells (not recorded which) from PBMCs. The sequence links TRBV11-2 to TRBJ1-1; D gene: possibly TRBD1, on 6 matching bases. This sequence was found in a human donor with aplastic anemia. The CDR3 here reads CACSLDRYTRGYTEAFF. DNA sequence: TGTGCCTGCAGCTTAGATAGGTATACCAGGGGTTACACTGAAGCTTTCTTT.